This TCR beta chain is from a study of cytotoxic CD8 clonotypes in ibrutinib-treated CLL. Study-level points and caveats: Public clonotypes, found uncommonly, either contracted or stayed stable on treatment. Age-matched healthy donor levels were exceeded by baseline clonality, which tracked circulating CD8+ T-cell counts.

Concerning this clone itself: Its antigen is not identified.

The table came from immunoSEQ multiplex PCR; TCRdb's copy has only in-frame clones and leaves some out. Counted here are roughly 100,000 clones, about 72% occurring once; the ten biggest clones make up around 30%. V lost 5 bases and J lost 0, with 11 bases in between. Germline CDR1 and CDR2: SGHKS and YYEKEE (reference sequence). The CDR3 is made up of 15 amino acids. Source: PBMCs, taken after 12 months of ibrutinib treatment. This chain connects TRBV5-5 to TRBJ1-4; possible D gene TRBD1, 6 bases. The sequence was collected from a human donor with chronic lymphocytic leukemia. The CDR3 protein is CASRQQGPTNEKLFF. For the CDR3, the DNA is TGTGCCAGCAGACAACAGGGCCCAACTAATGAAAAACTGTTTTTT.